The 18 T cell receptor beta chains below were found in one sample sequenced in a study of CXCR3-negative and CXCR3-positive naive CD8 T cells. 5' RACE with UMI labels generated the TRB cDNA libraries. TCRdb re-called the 5' RACE reads, yielding one record per CDR3 amino acid sequence without DNA. The sample holds 120,000 or so distinct CDR3 sequences. The study, taken as a whole, reports: Greater hydrophobicity was found in TRB CDR3s of CXCR3-positive naive cells than of CXCR3-negative naive cells.

No cognate antigen is known for these TCRs. Sequencing used naive CXCR3+ CD8+ T cells from blood. Subset here: CD45RO-CCR7+CD27+CD95- naive CD8+ T cells expressing CXCR3 (TNR3+). The receptors here all came from a human donor in good health. Some clones in this sample may be carry-over from other donors' samples.

This CDR3 is CSVPSASSYNEQFF. J is TRBJ2-1 and V is TRBV29-1. From germline, CDR1 is SQVTM and CDR2 ANQGSEA. The CDR3 consists of 14 residues.

V usage is TRBV7-3 and J usage is TRBJ2-2. The CDR3 runs to 13 residues. Germline V gene sequence: CDR1 SGHTA, CDR2 FQGTGA. The CDR3 is CASSLVDAGELFF.

The CDR3 loop reads CSVEEGRPYEQYF. This rearrangement joins TRBV29-1 to TRBJ2-7; TCRdb reports TRBD2, a call that lacks DNA to check it against. Germline values: CDR1 SQVTM, CDR2 ANQGSEA. The CDR3 extends over 13 amino acids.

The genes are TRBV29-1 and TRBJ2-3; without DNA, the TCRdb call of TRBD1 cannot be checked. There are 17 residues in the CDR3. The germline CDR1 and CDR2 sequences are SQVTM and ANQGSEA. CDR3 protein: CSVDGLQREPSTDTQYF.

V gene TRBV28 combines with J gene TRBJ2-7; TCRdb's D call, TRBD1, is unchecked because there is no DNA. The CDR3 runs to 14 residues. Germline CDR1 reads MDHEN; CDR2 reads SYDVKM. The CDR3 is CASSFTDRDNEQYF.

The rearrangement joins TRBV6-6 to TRBJ1-2. CDR1 MNHNY and CDR2 SVGAGI come from the germline V gene (reference sequence). This CDR3 comprises 12 residues. This chain's CDR3 is CASSSGGDGYTF.

This sequence joins TRBV10-3 and TRBJ2-1; the D gene TCRdb calls, TRBD2, cannot be checked with no DNA. CDR1 is ENHRY, CDR2 SYGVKD, per germline. This CDR3 spans 13 amino acids. This CDR3 reads CAISEVGSPEQFF.

The rearrangement uses TRBV7-3 and TRBJ2-5; as DNA is missing, the TRBD2 call by TCRdb cannot be tested. The CDR3 has 15 residues. Germline V gene sequence: CDR1 SGHTA, CDR2 FQGTGA. CDR3 residues: CASSLGGTSGETQYF.

The CDR3 loop reads CASSSSDLQNTEAFF. The chain links TRBV7-2 to TRBJ1-1. The CDR3 is 15 amino acids. Per germline, CDR1 SGHTA and CDR2 FQGNSA.

V gene TRBV13 combines with J gene TRBJ2-5; as DNA is missing, the TRBD1 call by TCRdb cannot be tested. The CDR3 length is 13 residues. Per germline, CDR1 PRHDT and CDR2 FYEKMQ (reference sequence). The CDR3 region is CASSPSGGETQYF.

The chain combines TRBV20-1 with TRBJ2-5; the TCRdb call, TRBD1, lacks DNA for checking. In germline, CDR1 is DFQATT, CDR2 SNEGSKA (reference sequence). The CDR3 spans 14 residues. The CDR3 reads CSARPWDNQETQYF.

V and J are TRBV29-1 and TRBJ2-7. Germline V gene data show CDR1 as SQVTM and CDR2 as ANQGSEA. There are 13 residues in the CDR3. CDR3 sequence: CSVDLEADYEQYF.

The CDR3 here is CSVEDSGLNTEAFF. The chain is built from TRBV29-1 and TRBJ1-1. CDR1 is SQVTM and CDR2 is ANQGSEA in the germline V gene. The CDR3 spans 14 residues.

This chain connects TRBV10-3 to TRBJ1-5. CDR1 is ENHRY, CDR2 SYGVKD, per germline. The CDR3 totals 15 residues. This CDR3 reads CAISDRGRPDQPQHF.

The chain combines TRBV21-1 with TRBJ1-5; checking the TCRdb D call of TRBD1 is not possible without DNA. TRBV21-1 is tagged as a pseudogene. The CDR3 is 18 residues long. The CDR3 protein is CASNPPGQTLYSNQPQHF.

V is TRBV7-9 and J is TRBJ2-7. CDR3 length: 14 residues. Per germline, CDR1 SEHNR and CDR2 FQNEAQ (reference sequence). CDR3 sequence: CASSPSRAPYEQYF.

V usage is TRBV5-8 and J usage is TRBJ2-7. Germline V gene lookup returns CDR1 SGHTS and CDR2 YDEGEE. There are 11 residues in the CDR3. CDR3 region: CASSLIYEQYF.

The chain is built from TRBV29-1 and TRBJ2-7; TCRdb names TRBD1, which stays unverified in the absence of DNA. Germline assignment: CDR1 SQVTM and CDR2 ANQGSEA. CDR3 length: 13 amino acids. CDR3 residues: CSAYDRASYEQYF.